The T cell receptor beta chain described here comes from a study of shared clonotypes between healthy human individuals. Findings and caveats of the study: Blood was the sole source, and tissue repertoires probably differ.

Here immunoSEQ multiplex PCR was the method, and the copy in TCRdb shows in-frame clones only, minus some. Of more than 2 million clones listed, just under 95% were seen once; the top ten hold around 1.7%. Naive CD8 cells were CD45RO-negative, positively selected for CCR7, excluding terminally differentiated effector memory CD45RA+ cells. The CDR3 is made up of 14 amino acids. This clone came up once. Its antigen is not identified. The sample taken for sequencing was naive CD8+ T cells from PBMCs. The origin of this receptor is a man younger than 30 in good health. Some clones in this sample may be carry-over from other donors' samples. The rearrangement joins TRBV21-1 to TRBJ1-5. TRBV21-1 constitutes a pseudogene. CDR3 bases: TGTGCCAGCAGCAAAGCTCGAGGCAATCAGCCCCAGCATTTT. Translation: CASSKARGNQPQHF.